These 10 T cell receptor beta chains originate from one sample sequenced in a study of cytotoxic CD8 clonotypes in ibrutinib-treated CLL. Repertoires were generated with immunoSEQ multiplex PCR, while TCRdb's copy carries only in-frame clones and drops some. The data show about 76,000 clones, with around 84% seen just once and around 5% held by the top ten. The input for sequencing was PBMCs, taken before ibrutinib treatment. These TCRs come from a human donor with chronic lymphocytic leukemia.

This clone was found once. The chain links TRBV7-2 to TRBJ2-1; 7 bases match TRBD2. Unmatched junction bases numbered 6, after V lost 1 base and J lost 9 bases. From germline, CDR1 is SGHTA and CDR2 FQGNSA. The CDR3 sequence is 14 residues long. CDR3 DNA: TGTGCCAGCAGCTTAGGCGGGAGCGTTGTTGAGCAGTTCTTC. Translation: CASSLGGSVVEQFF. Based on the CDR3 plus reference TRBV7-2 and TRBJ2-1, the full variable domain is GAGVSQSPSNKVTEKGKDVELRCDPISGHTALYWYRQSLGQGLEFLIYFQGNSAPDKSGLPSDRFSAERTGGSVSTLTIQRTQQEDSAVYLCASSLGGSVVEQFFGPGTRLTVL.

The chain recombines TRBV4-1 with TRBJ2-1; D could derive from TRBD1 or TRBD2 (5 bases each). Germline CDR1 MGHRA, CDR2 YSYEKL. This CDR3 is built from 16 residues. The ends were cut back, 4 bases at V and 6 bases at J, with 19 bases in the middle. The CDR3 is CASSPSSGWGPNEQFF. In nucleotides, the CDR3 is TGCGCCAGCAGCCCTTCTTCGGGATGGGGCCCCAATGAGCAGTTCTTC.

V usage is TRBV6-6 and J usage is TRBJ2-7; TRBD2 matches at 12 bases. CDR1 and CDR2 from the germline V gene are MNHNY and SVGAGI (reference sequence). The V gene end was trimmed by 5 bases and the J gene end by 7 bases; junction bases not matched to a gene: 12. CDR3 length equals 16 residues. Here the CDR3 DNA reads TGTGCCAGCAGTGTTGGGACTAGCGGGCCCTTGGGGGAGCAGTACTTC. This gives the protein CASSVGTSGPLGEQYF.

The chain is built from TRBV20-1 and TRBJ2-7, with D perhaps matching TRBD2 (5 bases). Per the germline V gene, CDR1 is DFQATT and CDR2 is SNEGSKA (reference sequence). Trimming shortened V by 6 bases and J by 2 bases, and 8 bases separated the two germline ends. The CDR3 is made up of 11 amino acids. The CDR3 region has the DNA TGCAGTGCAAGGACTGCCTACGAGCAGTACTTC. This codes for CSARTAYEQYF.

This clone came up once. This chain links TRBV29-1 with TRBJ1-2; tentatively, D is TRBD1 (6 bases). Trimming cost V 7 bases and J 6 bases, with 12 bases left between them. CDR1 and CDR2 (germline): SQVTM, ANQGSEA. The CDR3 sequence is 11 residues long. This chain's CDR3 is CSGWGADGYTF. CDR3 nucleotides: TGCAGCGGGTGGGGGGCAGATGGCTACACCTTC.

V is TRBV7-3 and J is TRBJ2-5; D unclear. The CDR3 spans 15 residues. Germline CDR1 and CDR2: SGHTA and FQGTGA. V was cut by 5 bases and J by 7 bases, with 20 bases left in between. CDR3: CASSPARGSRSTQYF. CDR3 in DNA: TGTGCCAGCAGCCCCGCCCGCGGATCTAGGTCGACCCAGTACTTC.

The chain employs TRBV6-5 and TRBJ2-3, with D perhaps matching TRBD1 (5 bases). V was cut by 5 bases and J by 5 bases, with 11 bases left in between. Germline values: CDR1 MNHEY, CDR2 SVGAGI. The CDR3 covers 13 residues. CDR3 coding DNA: TGTGCCAGCAGTCCGACAGCTGGAGATACGCAGTATTTT. It translates to CASSPTAGDTQYF.

The chain couples TRBV6-1 to TRBJ2-1, with 7 nucleotides matching TRBD2. The CDR3 is 12 amino acids. CDR1 is MNHNS and CDR2 is SASEGT in the germline V gene. V dropped 8 bases and J dropped 9; count of bases not matched to a gene: 7. The CDR3 sequence is CASETASGEQFF. The CDR3 nucleotides are TGTGCCAGCGAGACCGCTAGCGGTGAGCAGTTCTTC.

The rearrangement uses TRBV11-2 and TRBJ2-7; D is uncertain. CDR1 and CDR2 from the germline V gene are SGHAT and FQNNGV. V lost 2 bases to trimming and J lost 5 bases, with 16 bases between them. This CDR3 is 15 amino acids long. This chain's CDR3 is CASSLIGGSVDEQYF. The CDR3 DNA is TGTGCCAGCAGCTTAATCGGCGGCTCCGTGGACGAGCAGTACTTC.

This clone was observed once. The rearrangement uses TRBV11-2 and TRBJ2-7; no definite D call. The ends were cut back, 4 bases at V and 3 bases at J, with 19 bases in the middle. The germline CDR1 and CDR2 sequences are SGHAT and FQNNGV. The CDR3 is 16 amino acids. Here the CDR3 reads CASSSPEGLHSYEQYF. DNA for the CDR3: TGTGCCAGCAGCTCGCCCGAAGGCTTGCACAGCTACGAGCAGTACTTC.